One TCR beta chain is described in this entry. Its count unrecorded, this clonotype is medium-sized (0.01 to 0.1%) by frequency. Its recognized antigen is unknown. The data stem from a study of diagnostic markers for celiac disease (TCRdb year 2020). Data came from an Illumina MiSeq. The reads underwent TCRdb reprocessing, giving one record for each CDR3 protein sequence and no DNA. This sample's records show some 1,600 distinct CDR3 sequences. The biggest ten clones account for 10% of the sample. From the cysteine through the phenylalanine, the CDR3 covers 12 amino acids. DNA for this receptor is not on file. CDR1 GTSNPN and CDR2 SVGIG were looked up in the germline V gene (reference sequence).

The chain is made from TRBV30 and TRBJ1-4; the TRBD1 assignment by TCRdb is unverifiable without DNA. Sequencing input: either unsorted cells or a sorted T cell fraction (not recorded which). This receptor was obtained from a human donor. CDR3 reads: CAFGQKDEKLFF.